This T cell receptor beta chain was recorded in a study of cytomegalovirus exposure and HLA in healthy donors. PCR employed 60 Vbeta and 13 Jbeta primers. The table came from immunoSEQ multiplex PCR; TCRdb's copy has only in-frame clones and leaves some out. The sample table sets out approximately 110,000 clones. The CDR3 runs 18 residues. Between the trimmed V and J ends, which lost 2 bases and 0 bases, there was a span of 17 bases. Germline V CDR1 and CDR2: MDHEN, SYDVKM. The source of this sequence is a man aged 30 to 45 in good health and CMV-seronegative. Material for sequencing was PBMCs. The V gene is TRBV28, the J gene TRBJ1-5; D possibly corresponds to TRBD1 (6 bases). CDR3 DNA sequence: TGTGCCAGCAGTTTAACCCAGACAGGATCGACTAGCAATCAGCCCCAGCATTTT. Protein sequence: CASSLTQTGSTSNQPQHF.